The clone carrying this TCR beta chain was counted at least ten times. Its antigen is unknown. The data originate from a study of neurological immune-mediated disorders. Findings and limits, study-wide: While HTLV-1-associated myelopathy showed the greatest TCR clonal expansion, multiple sclerosis showed the least, falling below healthy controls.

The cDNA came from 5'RACE with 10-nucleotide random UMIs. TCRdb re-derived calls from the 5' RACE reads in MiXCR, one entry per CDR3 protein. This sample yields tens of thousands of distinct CDR3 sequences, of which 4% are seen a single time; roughly 25% belongs to the top ten. The healthy controls volunteered at a blood bank in Maryland, USA. For the sorted libraries, over 800,000 CD4+ or CD8+ T cells were used. The clonotype was recovered from a woman aged 35 to 49 in good health. Sequenced input: CD4+ T cells from blood.

The CDR3 protein is CASSQGFFGTSSYEQYF. The CDR3 DNA sequence: TGCGCCAGCAGCCAAGGGTTTTTTGGGACTAGCTCCTACGAGCAGTACTTC. The rearrangement links TRBV4-1 to TRBJ2-7; the match to TRBD2 covers 8 bases. Trimming cost V 1 base and J 0 bases; bases outside gene matches: 8. CDR1 is MGHRA and CDR2 is YSYEKL in the germline V gene. The CDR3 is made up of 17 amino acids.